Following are 7 T cell receptor beta chains from one sample sequenced in a study of cytomegalovirus exposure and HLA in healthy donors. PCR used 60 Vbeta primers and 13 Jbeta primers. The data were produced by immunoSEQ multiplex PCR, yet TCRdb's version contains in-frame clones alone and is incomplete. The sample carries about 100,000 clones, about three quarters recorded once. Sample: PBMCs. The receptor source for this set is a female donor in good health and CMV-seropositive.

For this clone: The identical CDR3 is also encoded by other nucleotide sequences in the sample. The J gene is TRBJ2-1, the V gene TRBV5-1; D uncertain. The CDR3 totals 15 residues. Germline V gene lookup returns CDR1 SGHRS and CDR2 YFSETQ. V was trimmed by 2 bases and J by 2 bases, leaving 11 bases between them. The CDR3 DNA reads as TGCGCCAGCAGCTTCGAGACCGGAGCCTACAATGAGCAGTTCTTC. It translates to CASSFETGAYNEQFF.

The chain combines TRBV4-3 with TRBJ2-7; a weak D match, TRBD2 (7 bases). Germline-derived CDR1 and CDR2 are LGHNA and YSLEER. There are 17 residues in the CDR3. Trimming removed 2 bases at V and 3 bases at J, with 20 bases between. CDR3 region: CASSQSVFRGADYEQYF. As DNA, the CDR3 is TGCGCCAGCAGCCAATCAGTCTTCCGGGGGGCCGACTACGAGCAGTACTTC.

The rearrangement joins TRBV5-1 to TRBJ1-1, with 9 nucleotides matching TRBD1. This CDR3 comprises 16 residues. Germline V gene sequence: CDR1 SGHRS, CDR2 YFSETQ. The junction had 13 bases not matched to a gene; V was cut back by 3 bases and J by 7 bases. CDR3 coding DNA: TGCGCCAGCAGCTCTACCCAGGGACAGGGACAGGTTGAAGCTTTCTTT. Amino acid sequence: CASSSTQGQGQVEAFF. Together with reference TRBV5-1 and TRBJ1-1, the CDR3 gives the full variable domain: KAGVTQTPRYLIKTRGQQVTLSCSPISGHRSVSWYQQTPGQGLQFLFEYFSETQRNKGNFPGRFSGRQFSNSRSEMNVSTLELGDSALYLCASSSTQGQGQVEAFFGQGTRLTVV.

The V and J genes are TRBV2 and TRBJ1-6, with D maybe TRBD1 (5 bases). Germline lookup yields CDR1 SNHLY and CDR2 FYNNEI. V was cut by 1 base and J by 13 bases, with 17 bases left in between. CDR3 size: 15 residues. The CDR3 protein is CASSEGQGVKGPLHF. The CDR3 DNA reads TGTGCCAGCAGTGAAGGCCAAGGAGTCAAGGGGCCCCTCCACTTT.

The J gene is TRBJ1-1, the V gene TRBV15; D not resolved. The CDR3 loop spans 14 amino acids. CDR1 LNHNV and CDR2 YYDKDF come from the germline V gene (reference sequence). The V end lost 1 base, the J end lost 7 bases, and 13 bases lay between the germline ends. DNA of the CDR3: TGTGCCACCAGCAGAGTGGGTGGTGGAGGTGAAGCTTTCTTT. Its translation is CATSRVGGGGEAFF.

This chain joins TRBV27 and TRBJ2-1; 7 positions match TRBD2. CDR3 length equals 15 residues. CDR1 and CDR2 (germline): MNHEY, SMNVEV (reference sequence). Losses at the gene ends were 1 base for V and 4 bases for J; bases not matched to a gene: 4. The CDR3 region is CASSLFSGSYNEQFF. The CDR3 DNA follows: TGTGCCAGCAGTTTATTTAGCGGGTCATACAATGAGCAGTTCTTC.

V and J are TRBV10-3 and TRBJ2-3, with unresolved D. The CDR3 is 11 residues long. CDR1 and CDR2 from the germline V gene are ENHRY and SYGVKD. V shed 8 bases and J shed 4 bases, with 7 bases lying between them. The CDR3 region is CAIGEADTQYF. The CDR3, as DNA: TGTGCCATCGGAGAGGCAGATACGCAGTATTTT.